The source of this TCR beta chain is a study of shared clonotypes between healthy human individuals. In its sample, this clone was seen a few times. Its target is not known. This same CDR3 is encoded by further DNA sequences in the sample. This CDR3 has 14 residues. V was clipped by 0 bases and J by 6 bases; unmatched bases: 2. Germline V gives CDR1 MNHEY, CDR2 SMNVEV (reference sequence). Overall study findings and caveats: Clonotypes which were not shared had lower generation probabilities than clonotypes that all four donors shared. Exclusively blood specimens were collected; tissue repertoires likely differ. Of the naive CD4 clonotypes, roughly 5% were shared across several donors.

In the original workflow: With immunoSEQ giving junction-only sequences and no quality scores, filtering differed. TCRdb's table, derived via immunoSEQ multiplex PCR, lists solely in-frame clones and lacks some. The V and J calls and clone size come from that table; D and trimming were worked out from the DNA. Of over 2,000,000 clones in the sample, 90% to 95% were seen once. CD8 cells regarded as naive lacked CD45RO, were positively chosen for CCR7, and omitted terminally differentiated effector memory CD45RA+ cells. The J gene is TRBJ1-5, the V gene TRBV27; TRBD1 matches 7 bases. The sequenced material came from naive CD8+ T cells from PBMCs. This receptor was identified in a man in his late teens or twenties in good health. Some clones in this sample may be carry-over from other donors' samples. CDR3 sequence reads: CASSLSGGFQPQHF. The CDR3 DNA reads as TGTGCCAGCAGTTTATCAGGGGGCTTTCAGCCCCAGCATTTT.